This TCR beta chain was captured by sequencing in a study of control samples from healthy donors and cancer patients. The CDR3 contains 16 residues. Germline CDR1 is SGHDT and CDR2 is YYEEEE. Between the trimmed V and J ends, which lost 5 bases and 1 base, there was a span of 18 bases. Method: immunoSEQ multiplex PCR; TCRdb's copy keeps in-frame clones and lacks some. The profile shows fewer than 85,000 clones, approximately 91% of them singletons. Sequencing was done on a sample of blood. The chain carries TRBV5-6 and TRBJ1-1; no definite D call. This receptor was identified in a man in his fifties or sixties in good health. The CDR3: CASSPSGGTRNTEAFF. The CDR3 DNA reads TGTGCCAGCAGTCCGTCGGGAGGCACACGGAACACTGAAGCTTTCTTT.